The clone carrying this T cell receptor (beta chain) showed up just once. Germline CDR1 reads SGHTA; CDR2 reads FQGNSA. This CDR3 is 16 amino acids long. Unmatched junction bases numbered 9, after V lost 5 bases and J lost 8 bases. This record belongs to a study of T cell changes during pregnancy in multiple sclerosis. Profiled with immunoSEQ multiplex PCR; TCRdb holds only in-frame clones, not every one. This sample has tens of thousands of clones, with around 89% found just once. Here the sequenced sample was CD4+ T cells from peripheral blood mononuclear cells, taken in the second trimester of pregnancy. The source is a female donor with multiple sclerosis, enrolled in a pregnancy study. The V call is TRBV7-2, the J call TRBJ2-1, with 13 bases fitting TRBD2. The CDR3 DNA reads TGTGCCAGCAGCATCCTGGGACTAGCGGGAAGGGATGAGCAGTTCTTC. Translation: CASSILGLAGRDEQFF.